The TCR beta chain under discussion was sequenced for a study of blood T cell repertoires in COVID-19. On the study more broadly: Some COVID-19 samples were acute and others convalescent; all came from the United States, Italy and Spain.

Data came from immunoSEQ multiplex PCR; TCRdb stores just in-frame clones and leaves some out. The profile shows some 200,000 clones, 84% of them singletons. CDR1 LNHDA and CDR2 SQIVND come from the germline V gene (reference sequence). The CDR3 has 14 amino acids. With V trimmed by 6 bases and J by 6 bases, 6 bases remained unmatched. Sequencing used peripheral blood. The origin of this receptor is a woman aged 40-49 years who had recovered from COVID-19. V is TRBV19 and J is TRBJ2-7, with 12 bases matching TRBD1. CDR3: CASSPGTGGGEQYF. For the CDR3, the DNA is TGTGCCAGTAGCCCCGGGACAGGGGGCGGCGAGCAGTACTTC.